This T cell receptor (beta chain) was sequenced for a study of T cell responses to AZD1222 COVID-19 vaccine. Germline assignment: CDR1 MDHEN and CDR2 SYDVKM. Trimming took 4 bases from V and 8 from J, leaving 9 bases between them. This CDR3 comprises 12 residues. Produced via immunoSEQ multiplex PCR; TCRdb's table is partial and in-frame only. The data hold about 140,000 clones, with approximately 93% observed a single time. This receptor was identified in an adult in good health. This specimen consisted of peripheral blood, obtained on day 0 of MenACWY control vaccination. V gene TRBV28 combines with J gene TRBJ1-5; D remains unclear. The DNA for the CDR3 is TGTGCCAGCAGTTCAGAAACGAAGCCCCAGCATTTT. This sequence encodes CASSSETKPQHF.